This entry lists 5 T cell receptor beta chains sequenced from one sample in a study of STAT5B mutations in CD4+ large granular lymphocyte leukemia. The assay was immunoSEQ multiplex PCR, and TCRdb's table has in-frame clones only and misses some. The table shows fewer than 45,000 clones, with about four fifths occurring only once. The sequenced material came from CD4+ T cells from blood buffy coats. These receptors originate from a human donor in good health.

V is TRBV19 and J is TRBJ2-6, with D hard to call. Between the trimmed V and J ends, which lost 5 bases and 0 bases, there was a span of 5 bases. Germline lookup yields CDR1 LNHDA and CDR2 SQIVND (reference sequence). This CDR3 is 14 amino acids long. CDR3: CASSPISGANVLTF. DNA for the CDR3: TGTGCCAGTAGTCCTATCTCTGGGGCCAACGTCCTGACTTTC.

J is TRBJ2-5 and V is TRBV5-4; perhaps TRBD2 as D (6 bases). The CDR3 runs to 14 residues. V was clipped by 4 bases and J by 3 bases, with 13 bases between them. Germline loops: CDR1 SGHNT, CDR2 YYREEE (reference sequence). CDR3 loop: CASSPVGGEETQYF. CDR3 bases: TGTGCCAGCAGCCCGGTAGGCGGGGAAGAGACCCAGTACTTC. The variable domain in full, with the rest retrieved from reference TRBV5-4 and TRBJ2-5, is ETGVTQSPTHLIKTRGQQVTLRCSSQSGHNTVSWYQQALGQGPQFIFQYYREEENGRGNFPPRFSGLQFPNYSSELNVNALELDDSALYLCASSPVGGEETQYFGPGTRLLVL.

V is TRBV6-1 and J is TRBJ1-2; D uncertain. This CDR3 contains 12 residues. V was trimmed by 6 bases and J by 2 bases, leaving 7 bases between them. Per germline, CDR1 MNHNS and CDR2 SASEGT. The CDR3 loop is CASSTLNYGYTF. The DNA for the CDR3 is TGTGCCAGCAGCACACTGAACTATGGCTACACCTTC.

The chain employs TRBV6-4 and TRBJ2-5; D could derive from TRBD1 or TRBD2 (5 bases each). TRBJ2-7 explains the end of the DNA better; the J call may be wrong. Germline lookup yields CDR1 MRHNA and CDR2 SNTAGT. CDR3 length: 15 residues. CDR3 DNA sequence: TGTGCCAGCAGTGCGGGATGGGACGGGCCCTACGAGCAGTACTTC. Its protein is CASSAGWDGPYEQYF.

The V call is TRBV6-1, the J call TRBJ1-5; no firm D call. Per the germline V gene, CDR1 is MNHNS and CDR2 is SASEGT. V lost 1 base, J lost 7 bases, and 11 bases lay in between. The CDR3 is 14 residues long. CDR3 sequence: CASSEVAEGQPQHF. CDR3 nucleotides: TGTGCCAGCAGTGAAGTTGCGGAAGGGCAGCCCCAGCATTTT.